This TCR beta chain was captured in a study of regulatory T cells in long-lasting Graves disease. Trimming took 1 base from V and 4 from J; bases not matched to a gene: 5. The germline gives CDR1 MDHEN, CDR2 SYDVKM. The length of the CDR3 is 15 residues. In this sample, this clonotype turned up many times. The time point is: newly diagnosed GD, antithyroid drugs for less than 3 months. PBMC-extracted RNA yielded the TCR library. With iRepertoire HTBI primers and Arm-PCR of CDR3 regions, TCR beta libraries were built. TCRdb reanalysed the multiplex PCR reads using MiXCR and keeps one entry per CDR3 protein. The sample gives 400,000 to 450,000 distinct CDR3 sequences, 16% of which show up once; roughly 10% is in the top ten. The data also belong to a second study, concerning T cells in Graves' hyperthyroidism and ophthalmopathy. This second study says: The authors deemed Graves' hyperthyroidism stable absent ophthalmopathy progression within 18 months.

Sequences were derived from peripheral blood mononuclear cells (PBMCs), sampled at new diagnosis, from a patient treated with antithyroid drugs. The rearrangement uses TRBV28 and TRBJ1-2; TRBD1 matches at 8 bases. This TCR derives from a woman aged 30 to 39 with Graves disease. CDR3 in DNA: TGTGCCAGCAGTTTATCGGCAGGGGGCAGCTATGGCTACACCTTC. As protein: CASSLSAGGSYGYTF.